The clone carrying this T cell receptor beta chain was counted at least ten times. The antigen is undetermined. The sample belongs to a study of shared clonotypes between healthy human individuals. Study conclusions and caveats: A small donor pool kept down the genetic and exposure-history diversity that was represented. Clonotype sharing among donors was thought likely to change with sequencing depth.

Genomic DNA belonging to each subset was distributed in equal measure over several immunoSEQ plates. Among the unsorted PBMC samples, replicate PCRs used roughly 300 ng DNA, roughly 30,000 T cell genomes. The assay was immunoSEQ multiplex PCR, and TCRdb's table has in-frame clones only and misses some. The sample includes some 92,000 clones, over 40% of them seen just once. J lost 3 bases, V lost 7 bases, and 9 bases had no gene match. The CDR3 consists of 15 residues. Germline V gives CDR1 SEHNR, CDR2 FQNEAQ (reference sequence). The rearrangement uses TRBV7-9 and TRBJ2-5, with 9 bases matching TRBD2. Sequencing was carried out using PBMCs. The clonotype was recovered from a woman in her 40s in good health. Some clones in this sample may be carry-over from other donors' samples. The chain's CDR3 is CASTLGIAGEETQYF. CDR3 DNA: TGTGCCAGCACCCTAGGTATAGCGGGAGAAGAGACCCAGTACTTC.